One and the same sample provided the 31 T cell receptor beta chains below, sequenced in a study of blood T cell repertoires in COVID-19. Profiled with immunoSEQ multiplex PCR; TCRdb holds only in-frame clones, not every one. Of 200,000 to 300,000 clones listed, about nine tenths are singletons. Material: PBMCs or T cells enriched from blood (not recorded which). The source is a woman in her forties with acute COVID-19.

The CDR3 spells CASSEATTGSYNEQFF. The CDR3 DNA reads as TGTGCCAGCAGTGAAGCCACGACAGGCTCCTACAATGAGCAGTTCTTC. The gene calls are TRBV6-1 and TRBJ2-1; D is perhaps TRBD1 (6 bases). Trimming cost V 0 bases and J 0 bases, with 9 bases left between them. CDR1 and CDR2 (germline): MNHNS, SASEGT. The CDR3 has 16 amino acids.

The chain joins TRBV10-3 to TRBJ2-5; D possibly corresponds to TRBD2 (6 bases). Germline CDR1 and CDR2: ENHRY and SYGVKD. The CDR3 extends over 13 amino acids. V was shortened by 5 bases and J by 5 bases, with 12 bases between the two germline ends. The CDR3 DNA reads TGTGCCATCAGTCGCGGGACGGTGGAGACCCAGTACTTC. It encodes CAISRGTVETQYF.

V gene TRBV7-2 combines with J gene TRBJ2-6, with D unresolved. Germline CDR1 and CDR2: SGHTA and FQGNSA. The CDR3 has 15 amino acids. The germline V and J ends were trimmed by 3 bases and 0 bases, with 6 bases remaining between them. CDR3: CASSFLRSGANVLTF. Here the CDR3 DNA reads TGTGCCAGCAGCTTCCTCCGCTCTGGGGCCAACGTCCTGACTTTC.

This clone is a singleton in its sample. The gene calls are TRBV7-9 and TRBJ2-3, with a weak D call TRBD2 (6 bases). The germline CDR1 and CDR2 sequences are SEHNR and FQNEAQ (reference sequence). Between the trimmed V and J ends, which lost 5 bases and 4 bases, there was a span of 19 bases. The CDR3 extends over 16 amino acids. CDR3 in DNA: TGTGCCAGCAGCCGCAAAACCGGGATAGCGGCAGATACGCAGTATTTT. This sequence encodes CASSRKTGIAADTQYF.

The chain recombines TRBV6-6 with TRBJ1-2; perhaps TRBD1 as D (5 bases). This CDR3 has 16 residues. Trimming shortened V by 6 bases and J by 6 bases, and 23 bases separated the two germline ends. Per germline, CDR1 MNHNY and CDR2 SVGAGI (reference sequence). CDR3 coding DNA: TGTGCCAGCAGCCCTTACAGGAACCCCGACGGGCATGGCTACACCTTC. Protein: CASSPYRNPDGHGYTF.

The chain carries TRBV2 and TRBJ2-7; D is perhaps TRBD2 (6 bases). Trimming pared 4 bases from V and 6 bases from J, leaving 7 bases between. Germline loops: CDR1 SNHLY, CDR2 FYNNEI. CDR3 length: 11 amino acids. The CDR3 coding sequence is TGTGCCAGCAGTGCGGGGGTCGAGCAGTACGTC. Translation: CASSAGVEQYV.

The rearrangement links TRBV7-2 to TRBJ2-1; TRBD2 matches at 13 bases. The CDR3 is made up of 15 amino acids. Germline V gene sequence: CDR1 SGHTA, CDR2 FQGNSA. V lost 7 bases, J lost 15 bases, and 15 bases stayed unmatched. CDR3 region: CASTLSGLAGPQWFF. In nucleotides, the CDR3 is TGTGCCAGCACCCTGTCGGGACTAGCGGGACCCCAGTGGTTCTTC.

CDR3 in amino acids: CASSMGTGGTYEQYF. The CDR3 nucleotides read TGTGCCAGTAGTATGGGGACAGGGGGAACCTACGAGCAGTACTTC. The genes are TRBV19 and TRBJ2-7; 11 bases match TRBD1. V was clipped by 3 bases and J by 2 bases; unmatched bases: 3. CDR1 and CDR2 (germline): LNHDA, SQIVND (reference sequence). The CDR3 is made up of 15 amino acids.

This clone was seen only a few times. The rearrangement links TRBV10-1 to TRBJ2-3; TRBD2 aligns across 9 bases. V gave up 6 bases and J gave up 0 bases; unmatched junction bases: 1. This CDR3 comprises 14 residues. Germline lookup yields CDR1 WNHNN and CDR2 SYGVQD (reference sequence). The CDR3 region has the DNA TGCGCCAGCAGAACTAGCGGGAGCACAGATACGCAGTATTTT. The encoded protein is CASRTSGSTDTQYF.

This clone came up once. This CDR3 reads CSVVGRAKRVWEAFF. As DNA, the CDR3 is TGCAGCGTTGTAGGTAGGGCAAAGAGGGTCTGGGAAGCTTTCTTT. The chain uses TRBV29-1 and TRBJ1-1; D unresolved. Between the trimmed V and J ends, which lost 4 bases and 8 bases, there was a span of 23 bases. The CDR3 contains 15 residues. Germline V lookup: CDR1 SQVTM, CDR2 ANQGSEA.

This sequence joins TRBV6-5 and TRBJ1-2; 7 positions match TRBD1. The V gene's germline CDR1 is MNHEY and CDR2 SVGAGI. The CDR3 extends over 14 amino acids. Trimming removed 6 bases from V and 2 bases from J; junction bases left unmatched: 6. This CDR3 reads CASSRDRANYGYTF. In DNA form, the CDR3 reads TGTGCCAGCAGCCGTGACAGGGCGAACTATGGCTACACCTTC.

This clone was observed a few times. This chain uses TRBV15 with TRBJ2-6; the D is unclear. V was shortened by 0 bases and J by 0 bases, with 3 bases between the two germline ends. Germline lookup yields CDR1 LNHNV and CDR2 YYDKDF (reference sequence). The CDR3 runs 15 residues. CDR3 in DNA: TGTGCCACCAGCAGAGATCACTCTGGGGCCAACGTCCTGACTTTC. Protein product: CATSRDHSGANVLTF. Full variable domain (outside the CDR3, taken from reference TRBV15 and TRBJ2-6): DAMVIQNPRYQVTQFGKPVTLSCSQTLNHNVMYWYQQKSSQAPKLLFHYYDKDFNNEADTPDNFQSRRPNTSFCFLDIRSPGLGDTAMYLCATSRDHSGANVLTFGAGSRLTVL.

The chain has TRBV6-5 and TRBJ2-5; 10 bases match TRBD1. V was clipped by 0 bases and J by 4 bases; unmatched bases: 5. The CDR3 is 16 amino acids. The germline V gene has CDR1 MNHEY and CDR2 SVGAGI. The CDR3 is CASSYSGTGVGETQYF. In nucleotides, the CDR3 is TGTGCCAGCAGTTACTCGGGGACAGGGGTAGGAGAGACCCAGTACTTC.

V usage is TRBV5-1 and J usage is TRBJ1-5; D remains ambiguous. Germline CDR1 and CDR2: SGHRS and YFSETQ. The ends were cut back, 0 bases at V and 5 bases at J, with 12 bases in the middle. The length of the CDR3 is 15 residues. For the CDR3, the DNA is TGCGCCAGCAGCTTGGCCGCGGGAACGTATCAGCCCCAGCATTTT. Its protein product is CASSLAAGTYQPQHF.

The gene calls are TRBV19 and TRBJ2-4; 12 bases are a match to TRBD2. J lost 6 bases, V lost 4 bases, and 7 bases had no gene match. From germline, CDR1 is LNHDA and CDR2 SQIVND (reference sequence). The length of the CDR3 is 16 residues. The CDR3 sequence is CASSRRLAGVGNIQYF. The CDR3 bases are TGTGCCAGTAGTAGACGACTAGCGGGAGTCGGAAACATTCAGTACTTC.

The chain has TRBV25-1 and TRBJ1-1; D may be TRBD1 (6 bases). The germline V gene encodes CDR1 MGHDK and CDR2 SYGVNS. The CDR3 has 15 amino acids. The ends were cut back, 9 bases at V and 1 base at J, with 18 bases in the middle. The CDR3: CARTQGPAKNTEAFF. DNA of the CDR3: TGTGCCAGAACTCAGGGGCCAGCGAAGAACACTGAAGCTTTCTTT.

The rearrangement joins TRBV5-1 to TRBJ2-5; TRBD2 matches 8 bases. The CDR3 has 16 amino acids. After removal of 3 bases from V and 4 bases from J, the junction contained 11 bases not matched to a gene. Germline V CDR1 and CDR2: SGHRS, YFSETQ. CDR3 DNA sequence: TGCGCCAGCAGCTCCACTAGCGGCAAAGGGGGAGAGACCCAGTACTTC. Protein product: CASSSTSGKGGETQYF.

The chain couples TRBV7-2 to TRBJ2-7; maybe TRBD2 (7 bases). The CDR3 runs to 13 residues. Trimming removed 3 bases at V and 5 bases at J, with 11 bases between. Germline V gene sequence: CDR1 SGHTA, CDR2 FQGNSA. In DNA form, the CDR3 reads TGTGCCAGCAGCTTGGGGGGGCTGAACGAGCAGTACTTC. Protein sequence: CASSLGGLNEQYF.

The V call is TRBV29-1, the J call TRBJ2-1; D uncertain. The CDR3 sequence is 11 residues long. Germline CDR1 and CDR2: SQVTM and ANQGSEA. V was clipped by 4 bases and J by 8 bases, with 9 bases between them. In DNA, the CDR3 is TGCAGCGTTGGGTCCGGAGATGAGCAGTTCTTC. This encodes CSVGSGDEQFF.

This clone was seen once. The chain carries TRBV19 and TRBJ2-1, with 8 nucleotides matching TRBD2. V lost 5 bases and J lost 0; bases outside the gene matches: 3. Per germline, CDR1 LNHDA and CDR2 SQIVND (reference sequence). CDR3 length: 15 residues. CDR3 nucleotides: TGTGCCAGTAGTCGACTAGCGCCCTCCTACAATGAGCAGTTCTTC. It codes for CASSRLAPSYNEQFF.

The CDR3 sequence: CASSQGFSGNTIYF. CDR3 in DNA: TGTGCCAGCAGCCAGGGGTTCTCTGGAAACACCATATATTTT. The V call is TRBV7-2, the J call TRBJ1-3; the D gene is possibly TRBD1 (6 bases). The CDR3 spans 14 residues. The germline V and J ends were trimmed by 5 bases and 0 bases, with 8 bases remaining between them. CDR1 and CDR2 from the germline V gene are SGHTA and FQGNSA.

This chain connects TRBV7-2 to TRBJ1-1, with D uncertain. Trimming left V 2 bases short and J 1 base short, with 8 bases between. CDR1 is SGHTA, CDR2 FQGNSA, per germline. CDR3 length: 14 residues. The CDR3 bases are TGTGCCAGCAGCTTATTGAGCCAGAACACTGAAGCTTTCTTT. It specifies CASSLLSQNTEAFF.

V and J are TRBV6-5 and TRBJ2-2, with D unclear. The V end lost 6 bases, the J end lost 6 bases, and 8 bases lay between the germline ends. The germline gives CDR1 MNHEY, CDR2 SVGAGI. The CDR3 totals 12 residues. Here the CDR3 reads CASRTLSGELFF. In DNA, the CDR3 is TGTGCCAGCAGAACACTATCCGGGGAGCTGTTTTTT.

V usage is TRBV6-2 or TRBV6-3 and J usage is TRBJ1-3; no firm D call. The CDR3 is 15 amino acids. Germline V gene data show CDR1 as MNHEY and CDR2 as SVGEGT. Trimming stripped 5 bases from V and 8 bases from J, with 19 bases between. The CDR3 loop reads CASSGLRGGRDTIYF. In DNA form, the CDR3 reads TGTGCCAGCAGTGGCCTCCGGGGAGGGAGAGACACCATATATTTT.

V usage is TRBV5-1 and J usage is TRBJ2-5; D possibly corresponds to TRBD1 (5 bases). Germline assignment: CDR1 SGHRS and CDR2 YFSETQ. CDR3 size: 15 residues. Trimming shortened V by 0 bases and J by 3 bases, and 12 bases separated the two germline ends. The CDR3 nucleotides are TGCGCCAGCAGCTTGGCCGCGACAGAAAAAGAGACCCAGTACTTC. Encoded protein: CASSLAATEKETQYF.

This chain links TRBV5-1 with TRBJ2-5, with D maybe TRBD1 (6 bases). The CDR3 consists of 14 residues. Germline CDR1 SGHRS, CDR2 YFSETQ. Trimming took 4 bases from V and 5 from J, leaving 15 bases between them. The DNA of the CDR3 is TGCGCCAGCAGCCGCAACCAGGGGCTGGAGACCCAGTACTTC. Protein sequence: CASSRNQGLETQYF.

The chain joins TRBV7-9 to TRBJ2-7; 7 nucleotides match TRBD1. The CDR3 has 13 amino acids. CDR1 and CDR2 from the germline V gene are SEHNR and FQNEAQ (reference sequence). The V gene end was trimmed by 5 bases and the J gene end by 4 bases; junction bases not matched to a gene: 5. This CDR3 is CASSKGGQYEQYV. Written as DNA, the CDR3 is TGTGCCAGCAGCAAAGGGGGACAGTACGAGCAGTACGTC.

The V gene is TRBV19, the J gene TRBJ1-6; no reliable D call. The V gene's germline CDR1 is LNHDA and CDR2 SQIVND (reference sequence). V was clipped by 3 bases and J by 7 bases, with 7 bases between them. The CDR3 sequence is 13 residues long. The DNA for the CDR3 is TGTGCCAGTAGTATCCAGGCCAATTCACCCCTCCACTTT. Translating it yields CASSIQANSPLHF.

This clone was counted a few times. The V gene is TRBV12-5, the J gene TRBJ1-1, with 7 positions matching TRBD1. CDR1 is LGHNT, CDR2 FRNRAP, per germline. The CDR3 runs to 16 residues. V lost 7 bases, J lost 1 base, and 12 bases stayed unmatched. Written as DNA, the CDR3 is TGTGCTAGTGCCCTACGCCCGACAGGGCCGAACACTGAAGCTTTCTTT. Amino acid sequence: CASALRPTGPNTEAFF.

The V gene is TRBV7-2, the J gene TRBJ2-1; no reliable D call. The CDR3 covers 14 residues. Trimming removed 2 bases at V and 2 bases at J, with 7 bases between. Germline CDR1 and CDR2: SGHTA and FQGNSA. The CDR3 DNA is TGTGCCAGCAGCTTAATTCCCGCCTACAATGAGCAGTTCTTC. Its translation is CASSLIPAYNEQFF.

This chain connects TRBV5-1 to TRBJ1-1, with D possibly matching TRBD1 (6 bases). Deletions cut 4 bases from V and 8 bases from J, with 15 bases between. Germline V gene lookup returns CDR1 SGHRS and CDR2 YFSETQ. This CDR3 comprises 13 residues. For the CDR3, the DNA is TGCGCCAGCAGCGTGACAGGAATTGGGGAAGCTTTCTTT. Its protein product is CASSVTGIGEAFF. The full variable domain, rest sourced from reference TRBV5-1 and TRBJ1-1, is KAGVTQTPRYLIKTRGQQVTLSCSPISGHRSVSWYQQTPGQGLQFLFEYFSETQRNKGNFPGRFSGRQFSNSRSEMNVSTLELGDSALYLCASSVTGIGEAFFGQGTRLTVV.